This TCR beta chain originates from a study of cytomegalovirus exposure and HLA in healthy donors. This CDR3 has 13 residues. Trimming took off 0 bases at V and 2 bases at J, with 3 bases between the two ends. CDR1 SGHTA and CDR2 FQGNSA come from the germline V gene. Researchers ran the PCR with 60 Vbeta and 13 Jbeta primers. The repertoire was sequenced with immunoSEQ multiplex PCR; TCRdb's copy has only in-frame clones and lacks some. The table records a few hundred thousand clones, about 75% of them present only once. Study-wide results and limits: Researchers had no immune exposure information except CMV serostatus available. Association with HLA alleles at 0.05 false discovery rate was found for about 17,000 TCR beta sequences in a later analysis.

As to this clone: The antigen remains undetermined.

The source is a woman in her thirties in good health and CMV-seronegative. What was sequenced was PBMCs. The chain combines TRBV7-2 with TRBJ2-3; D remains unclear. In nucleotides, the CDR3 is TGTGCCAGCAGCTTAGCCTTCACAGATACGCAGTATTTT. This gives the protein CASSLAFTDTQYF.